The T cell receptor beta chain under discussion was sequenced for a study of spatial heterogeneity in lung cancer. Study conclusions and caveats: Ubiquitous expanded tumor TCRs surfaced in blood more at resection than they did at follow-up.

Unique molecular identifiers tagged every individual TCR cDNA molecule. TCRdb called the 5' RACE reads again in MiXCR, with one record for every CDR3 protein. Of about 40,000 distinct CDR3 sequences listed, 5.2% were seen once; the top ten hold roughly 25%. This clonotype occurred a few times. Antigen: not known. Time point meaning: sample taken at primary tumor resection. From tumor, nontumor lung or frozen PBMC, whole RNA was taken unsorted for sequencing. Donors were fewer than 90 untreated early-stage non-small cell lung cancer patients. The source of this sequence is a female donor with early-stage non-small cell lung cancer. The sample in question was PBMCs, obtained at surgery.

CDR3 nucleotide sequence: TGTGCCAGCAGCCCGTGGACTAGCGGGGGCGGCGATGAGCAGTTCTTC. Protein product: CASSPWTSGGGDEQFF. This chain uses TRBV11-3 with TRBJ2-1, with 13 bases aligning to TRBD2. This CDR3 comprises 16 residues. From germline, CDR1 is SGHNT and CDR2 YENEEA. V dropped 5 bases and J dropped 8; count of bases not matched to a gene: 9.